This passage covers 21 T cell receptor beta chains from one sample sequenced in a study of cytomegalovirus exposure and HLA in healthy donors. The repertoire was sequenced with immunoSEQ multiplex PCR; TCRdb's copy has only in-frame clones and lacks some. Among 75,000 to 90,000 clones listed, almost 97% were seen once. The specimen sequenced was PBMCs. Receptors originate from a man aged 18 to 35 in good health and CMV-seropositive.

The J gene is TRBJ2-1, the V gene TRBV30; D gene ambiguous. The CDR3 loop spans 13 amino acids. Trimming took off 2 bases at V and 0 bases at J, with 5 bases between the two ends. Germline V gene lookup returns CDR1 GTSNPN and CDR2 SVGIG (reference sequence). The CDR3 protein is CAWSYSSYNEQFF. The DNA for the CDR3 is TGTGCCTGGAGTTACAGCTCCTACAATGAGCAGTTCTTC. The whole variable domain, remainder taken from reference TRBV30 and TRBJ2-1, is SQTIHQWPATLVQPVGSPLSLECTVEGTSNPNLYWYRQAAGRGLQLLFYSVGIGQISSEVPQNLSASRPQDRQFILSSKKLLLSDSGFYLCAWSYSSYNEQFFGPGTRLTVL.

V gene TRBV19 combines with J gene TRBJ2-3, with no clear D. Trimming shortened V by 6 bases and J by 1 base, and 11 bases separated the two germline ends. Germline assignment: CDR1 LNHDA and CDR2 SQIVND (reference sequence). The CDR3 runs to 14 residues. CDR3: CASRNTRGTDTQYF. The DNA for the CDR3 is TGTGCCAGTAGAAATACCCGGGGCACAGATACGCAGTATTTT.

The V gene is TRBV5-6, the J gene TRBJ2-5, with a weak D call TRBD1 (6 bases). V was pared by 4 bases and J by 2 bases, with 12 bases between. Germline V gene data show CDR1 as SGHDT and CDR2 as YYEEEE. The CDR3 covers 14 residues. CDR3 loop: CASSHTGRQETQYF. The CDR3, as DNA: TGTGCCAGCAGCCACACAGGGCGGCAAGAGACCCAGTACTTC.

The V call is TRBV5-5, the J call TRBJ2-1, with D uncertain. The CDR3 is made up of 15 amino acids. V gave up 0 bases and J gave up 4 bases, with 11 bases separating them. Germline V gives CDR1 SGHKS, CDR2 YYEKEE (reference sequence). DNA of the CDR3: TGTGCCAGCAGCTTGGTACGAGGAGAGTACAATGAGCAGTTCTTC. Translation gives CASSLVRGEYNEQFF.

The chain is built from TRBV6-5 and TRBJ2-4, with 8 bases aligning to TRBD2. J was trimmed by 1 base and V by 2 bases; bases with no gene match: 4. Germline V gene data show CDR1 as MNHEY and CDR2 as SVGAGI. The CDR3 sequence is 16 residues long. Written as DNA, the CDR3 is TGTGCCAGCAGTTACCTCTCGGGAGGGGCCAAAAACATTCAGTACTTC. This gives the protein CASSYLSGGAKNIQYF.

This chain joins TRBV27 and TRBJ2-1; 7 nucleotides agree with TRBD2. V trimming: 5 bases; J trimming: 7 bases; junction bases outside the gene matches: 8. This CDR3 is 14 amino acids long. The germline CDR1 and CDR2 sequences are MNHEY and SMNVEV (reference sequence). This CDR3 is CASSHGLGGNEQFF. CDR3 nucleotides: TGTGCCAGCAGTCACGGACTAGGTGGGAATGAGCAGTTCTTC.

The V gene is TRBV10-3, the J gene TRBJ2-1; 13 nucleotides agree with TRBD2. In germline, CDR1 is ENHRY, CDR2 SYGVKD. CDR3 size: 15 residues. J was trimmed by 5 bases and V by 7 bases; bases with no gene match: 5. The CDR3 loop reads CAITKGLAGDNEQFF. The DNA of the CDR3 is TGTGCCATCACCAAAGGACTAGCGGGAGACAATGAGCAGTTCTTC.

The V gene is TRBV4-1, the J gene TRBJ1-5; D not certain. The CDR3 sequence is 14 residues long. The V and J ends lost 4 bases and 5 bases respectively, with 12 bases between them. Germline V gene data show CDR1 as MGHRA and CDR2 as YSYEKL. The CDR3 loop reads CASSPEAVDQPQHF. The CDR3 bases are TGCGCCAGCAGCCCCGAGGCGGTGGATCAGCCCCAGCATTTT.

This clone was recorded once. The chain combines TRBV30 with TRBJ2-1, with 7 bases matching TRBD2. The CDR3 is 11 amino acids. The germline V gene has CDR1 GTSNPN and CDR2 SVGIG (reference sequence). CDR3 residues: CCGSSYNEQFF. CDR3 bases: TGTTGCGGGAGTTCTTACAATGAGCAGTTCTTC.

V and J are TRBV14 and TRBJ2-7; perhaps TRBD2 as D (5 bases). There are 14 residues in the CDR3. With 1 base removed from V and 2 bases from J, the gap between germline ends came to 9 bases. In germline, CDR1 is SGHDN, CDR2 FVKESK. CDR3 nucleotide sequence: TGTGCCAGCAGCCAAGGAGGGCTCGCCTACGAGCAGTACTTC. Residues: CASSQGGLAYEQYF.

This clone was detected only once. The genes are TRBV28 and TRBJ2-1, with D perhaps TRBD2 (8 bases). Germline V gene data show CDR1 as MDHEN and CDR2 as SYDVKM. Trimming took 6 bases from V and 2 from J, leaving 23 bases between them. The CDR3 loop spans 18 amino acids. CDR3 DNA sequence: TGTGCCAGCAGCCTGGAGGGGGCAGCGGGAGTCCCCTACAATGAGCAGTTCTTC. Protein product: CASSLEGAAGVPYNEQFF.

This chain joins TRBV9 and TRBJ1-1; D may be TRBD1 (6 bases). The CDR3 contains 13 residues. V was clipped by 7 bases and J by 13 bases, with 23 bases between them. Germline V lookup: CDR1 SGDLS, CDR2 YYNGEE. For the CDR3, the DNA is TGTGCCAGCTCCGGGACAACTTATACCGAGGTTTTCTTT. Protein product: CASSGTTYTEVFF.

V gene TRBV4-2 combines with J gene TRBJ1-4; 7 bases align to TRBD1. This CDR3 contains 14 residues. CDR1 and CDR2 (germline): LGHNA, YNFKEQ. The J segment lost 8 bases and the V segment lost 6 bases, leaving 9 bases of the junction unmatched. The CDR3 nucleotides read TGTGCCAGCAGACCCTCAGGGGGATCAGAAAAACTGTTTTTT. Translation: CASRPSGGSEKLFF.

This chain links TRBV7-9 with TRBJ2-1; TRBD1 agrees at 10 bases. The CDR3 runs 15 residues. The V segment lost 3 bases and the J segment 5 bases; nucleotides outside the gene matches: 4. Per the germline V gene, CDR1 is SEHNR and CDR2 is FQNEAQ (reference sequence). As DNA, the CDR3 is TGTGCCAGCAGCTTGGGGACAGGGGTCCACAATGAGCAGTTCTTC. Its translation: CASSLGTGVHNEQFF.

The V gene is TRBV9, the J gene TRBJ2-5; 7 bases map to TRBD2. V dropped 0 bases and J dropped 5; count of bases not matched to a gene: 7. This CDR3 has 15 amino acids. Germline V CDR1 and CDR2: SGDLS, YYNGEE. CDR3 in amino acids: CASSVGGSLEETQYF. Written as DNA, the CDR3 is TGTGCCAGCAGCGTAGGCGGGAGCCTTGAGGAGACCCAGTACTTC.

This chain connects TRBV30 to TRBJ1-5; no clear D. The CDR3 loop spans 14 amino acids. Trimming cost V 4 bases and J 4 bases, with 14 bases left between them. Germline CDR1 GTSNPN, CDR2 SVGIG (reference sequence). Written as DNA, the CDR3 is TGTGCCTGGAACGACGGGGTCCAAAATCAGCCCCAGCATTTT. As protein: CAWNDGVQNQPQHF.

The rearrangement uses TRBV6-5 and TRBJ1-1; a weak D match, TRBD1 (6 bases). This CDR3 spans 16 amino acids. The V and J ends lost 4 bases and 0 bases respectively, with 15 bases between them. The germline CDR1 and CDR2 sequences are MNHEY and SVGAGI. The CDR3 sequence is CASSWAGAPMNTEAFF. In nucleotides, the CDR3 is TGTGCCAGCAGTTGGGCAGGGGCACCTATGAACACTGAAGCTTTCTTT.

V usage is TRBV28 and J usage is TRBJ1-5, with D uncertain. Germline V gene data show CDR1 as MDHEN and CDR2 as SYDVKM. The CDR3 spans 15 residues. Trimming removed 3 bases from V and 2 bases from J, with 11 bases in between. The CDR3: CASSFGDRRNQPQHF. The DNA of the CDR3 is TGTGCCAGCAGTTTCGGGGATAGGCGCAATCAGCCCCAGCATTTT. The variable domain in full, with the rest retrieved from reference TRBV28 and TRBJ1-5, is DVKVTQSSRYLVKRTGEKVFLECVQDMDHENMFWYRQDPGLGLRLIYFSYDVKMKEKGDIPEGYSVSREKKERFSLILESASTNQTSMYLCASSFGDRRNQPQHFGDGTRLSIL.

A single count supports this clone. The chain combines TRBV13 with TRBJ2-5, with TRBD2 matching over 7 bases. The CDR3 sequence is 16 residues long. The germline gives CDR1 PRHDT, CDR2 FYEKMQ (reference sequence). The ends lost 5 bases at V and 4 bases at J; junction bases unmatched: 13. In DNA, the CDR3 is TGTGCCAGCAGCCCTGAGGAGGGAGGGCCCTCAGAGACCCAGTACTTC. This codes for CASSPEEGGPSETQYF.

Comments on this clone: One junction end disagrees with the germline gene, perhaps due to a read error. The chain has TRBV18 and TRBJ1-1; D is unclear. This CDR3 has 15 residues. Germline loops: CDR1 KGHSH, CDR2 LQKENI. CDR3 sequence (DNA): TGTGCCAGCTCACCTTCGGGAGGACTGAAAACTGAAGCTTTCTTT. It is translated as CASSPSGGLKTEAFF.

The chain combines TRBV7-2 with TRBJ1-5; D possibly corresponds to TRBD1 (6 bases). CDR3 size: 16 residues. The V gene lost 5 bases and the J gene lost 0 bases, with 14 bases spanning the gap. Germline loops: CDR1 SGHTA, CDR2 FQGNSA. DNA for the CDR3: TGTGCCAGCAGCCCCAGCCGGGGGGCTAGCAATCAGCCCCAGCATTTT. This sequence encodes CASSPSRGASNQPQHF.